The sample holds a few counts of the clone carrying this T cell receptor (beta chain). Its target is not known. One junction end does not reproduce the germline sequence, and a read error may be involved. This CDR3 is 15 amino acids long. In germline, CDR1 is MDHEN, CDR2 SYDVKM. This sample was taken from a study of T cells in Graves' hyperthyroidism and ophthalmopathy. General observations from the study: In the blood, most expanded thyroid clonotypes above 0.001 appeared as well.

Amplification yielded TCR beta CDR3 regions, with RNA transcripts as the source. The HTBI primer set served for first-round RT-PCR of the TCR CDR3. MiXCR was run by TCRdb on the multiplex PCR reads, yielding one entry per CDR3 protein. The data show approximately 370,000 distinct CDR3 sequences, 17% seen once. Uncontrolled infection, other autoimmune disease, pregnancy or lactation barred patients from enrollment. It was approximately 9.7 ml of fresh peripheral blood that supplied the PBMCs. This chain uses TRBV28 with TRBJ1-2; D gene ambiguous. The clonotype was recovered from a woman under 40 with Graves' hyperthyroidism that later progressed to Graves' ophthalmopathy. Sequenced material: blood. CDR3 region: CSSSLRFGGHYGYTF. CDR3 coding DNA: TGTTCCAGCAGTTTAAGGTTCGGCGGCCACTATGGCTACACCTTC.